This T cell receptor beta chain appears in the sequencing data of a study of metastatic and nonmetastatic thyroid tumors. For the study at large: It was across blood and tumor or nodule tissue from malignant and benign thyroid patients that repertoires were compared. Study results and limitations: It was reportedly found that TCR beta diversity was significantly higher in malignant thyroid tumors than in benign nodules, a difference seen in both blood and tumor samples.

The length of the CDR3 is 15 residues. Germline lookup yields CDR1 DFQATT and CDR2 SNEGSKA (reference sequence). V was shortened by 0 bases and J by 12 bases, with 21 bases between the two germline ends. Thyroid surgery had not been preceded by any treatment in any patient. Source study methods: Differences in CDR3 between clinicopathological groups were drawn on to build a classifier intended to discriminate distant-metastatic papillary thyroid cancer patients. Through MiXCR, TCRdb re-clonotyped the PCR reads. Here the V and J calls rest on TCRdb's processing, not on the authors' analysis. The table has some 22,000 clones, approximately 21% seen once; the top ten hold about an eighth. This clone was observed many times. Antigen specificity is unknown.

V gene TRBV20-1 combines with J gene TRBJ2-1; possible D gene TRBD2, 6 bases. Sequences were obtained from blood. This TCR was recovered from a male donor with papillary thyroid cancer or a benign thyroid nodule (not recorded which). Some clones in this sample may be carry-over from other donors' samples. CDR3 amino acids: CSARDLGDSPGGQFF. The CDR3 DNA is TGCAGTGCTAGAGATCTCGGGGACTCCCCCGGAGGGCAGTTCTTC.